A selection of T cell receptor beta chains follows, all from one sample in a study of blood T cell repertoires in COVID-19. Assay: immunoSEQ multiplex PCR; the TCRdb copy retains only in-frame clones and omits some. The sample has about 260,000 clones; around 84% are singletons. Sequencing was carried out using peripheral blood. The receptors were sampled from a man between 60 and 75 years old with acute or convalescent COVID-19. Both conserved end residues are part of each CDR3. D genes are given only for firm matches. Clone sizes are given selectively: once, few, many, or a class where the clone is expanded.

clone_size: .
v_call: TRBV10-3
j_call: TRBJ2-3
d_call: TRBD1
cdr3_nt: TGTGCCCTCCGGGAGGGGACAGGGGGCCCAGATACGCAGTATTTT
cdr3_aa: CALREGTGGPDTQYF

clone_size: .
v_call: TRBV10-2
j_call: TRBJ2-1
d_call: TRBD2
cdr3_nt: TGCGCCAGCAGTCGGGCATTAGCGGGAGCCAATGAGCAGTTCTTC
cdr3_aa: CASSRALAGANEQFF

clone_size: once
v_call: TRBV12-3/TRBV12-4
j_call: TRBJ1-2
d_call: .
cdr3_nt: TGTGCCAGTCTTTTAAGGGCCTCGGGGGGCACCTTC
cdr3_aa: CASLLRASGGTF

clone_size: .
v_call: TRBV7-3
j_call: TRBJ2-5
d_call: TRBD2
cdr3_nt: TGTGCCAGCAGCTTACTGCCCTCCGGGACTAGGCAAGAGACCCAGTACTTC
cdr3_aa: CASSLLPSGTRQETQYF

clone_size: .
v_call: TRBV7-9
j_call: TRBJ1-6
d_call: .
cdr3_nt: TGTGCCAGCTCCCTGGGTGGGGCCTCAGCACCCCTCCACTTT
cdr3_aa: CASSLGGASAPLHF

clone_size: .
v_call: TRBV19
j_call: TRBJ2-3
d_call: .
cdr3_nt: TGTGCCAGTAGTATAGGAAACTCCCAGGTAGATACGCAGTATTTT
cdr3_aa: CASSIGNSQVDTQYF

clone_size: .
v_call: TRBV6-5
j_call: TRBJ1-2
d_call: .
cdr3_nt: TGTGCCAGCACCTCTCAGCAACGACAGTATGGCTACACCTTC
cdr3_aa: CASTSQQRQYGYTF

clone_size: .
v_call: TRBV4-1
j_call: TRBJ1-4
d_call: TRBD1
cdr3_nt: TGCGCCAGCAGTGGACAGGGGGCTGGAGCAGAAAAACTGTTTTTT
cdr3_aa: CASSGQGAGAEKLFF

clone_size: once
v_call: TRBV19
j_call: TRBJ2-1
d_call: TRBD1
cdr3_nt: TGTGCCAGTAGTCCTTGGCGACAGGGGGACTACAATGAGCAGTTCTTC
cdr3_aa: CASSPWRQGDYNEQFF

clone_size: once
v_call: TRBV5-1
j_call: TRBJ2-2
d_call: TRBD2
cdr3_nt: TGCGCCAGCAGCTTAGGGACTAGTTACCCCACCTACACCGGGGAGCTGTTTTTT
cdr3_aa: CASSLGTSYPTYTGELFF

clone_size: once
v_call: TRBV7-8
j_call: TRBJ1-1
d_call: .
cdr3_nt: TGTGCCAGCAGCCATAGTGTATTGTCTCTTGAAGCTTTCTTT
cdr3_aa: CASSHSVLSLEAFF

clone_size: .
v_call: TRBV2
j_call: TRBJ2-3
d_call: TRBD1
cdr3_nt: TGTGCCAGCAGGCGGGGGACAGGGGTAGCAGATACGCAGTATTTT
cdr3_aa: CASRRGTGVADTQYF

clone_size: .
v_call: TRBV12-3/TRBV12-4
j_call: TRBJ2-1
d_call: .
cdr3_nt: TGTGCCAGCAGTTCCGATGAGCAGTTCTTC
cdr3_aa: CASSSDEQFF

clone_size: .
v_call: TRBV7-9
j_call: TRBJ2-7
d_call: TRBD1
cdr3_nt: TGTGCCAGCAGTCCGACAGGGCTCTCCTACGAGCAGTACTTC
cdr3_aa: CASSPTGLSYEQYF

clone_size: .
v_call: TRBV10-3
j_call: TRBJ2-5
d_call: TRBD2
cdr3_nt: TGTGCCATCAGCTCCGGGACTAGCGGGGGCCCCGACGGGGAGACCCAGTACTTC
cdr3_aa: CAISSGTSGGPDGETQYF

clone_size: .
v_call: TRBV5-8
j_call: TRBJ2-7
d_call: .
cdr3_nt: TGTGCCAGCACCATACTAGGTCCGGGCGAGCAGTACTTC
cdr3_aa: CASTILGPGEQYF

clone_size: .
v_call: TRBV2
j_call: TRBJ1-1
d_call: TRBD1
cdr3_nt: TGTGCCAGGGACAGGGGAATGAACACTGAAGCTTTCTTT
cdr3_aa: CARDRGMNTEAFF

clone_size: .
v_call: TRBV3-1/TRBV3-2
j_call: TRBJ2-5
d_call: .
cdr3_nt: TGTGCCAGCAGCCTCAGGGGCGGGGGTGCGGCCCAGTACTTC
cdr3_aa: CASSLRGGGAAQYF

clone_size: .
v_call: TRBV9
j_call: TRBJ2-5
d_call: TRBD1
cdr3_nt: TGTGCCAGCAGCGTTGGGACAGGGACCATCTGGGCTACGGAGACCCAGTACTTC
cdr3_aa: CASSVGTGTIWATETQYF

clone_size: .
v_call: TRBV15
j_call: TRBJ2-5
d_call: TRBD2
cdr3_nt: TGTGCCACCAGCAGAGATATGGCGGGAGCAAAGACCCAGTACTTC
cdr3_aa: CATSRDMAGAKTQYF

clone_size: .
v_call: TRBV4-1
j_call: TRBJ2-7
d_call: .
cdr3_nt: TGCGCCAGCAGCCAAGGGCTCGGGGTCTACGAGCAGTACTTC
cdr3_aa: CASSQGLGVYEQYF

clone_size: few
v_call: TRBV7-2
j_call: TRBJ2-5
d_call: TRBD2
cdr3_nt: TGTGCCAGCAGCTCGCAGACTAGCGGGAGGGGAATGGGGACCCAGTACTTC
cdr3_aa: CASSSQTSGRGMGTQYF

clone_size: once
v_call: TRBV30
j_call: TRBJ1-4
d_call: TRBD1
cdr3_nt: TGTGCCTGGGGGGCCACAACTCGGGACAGGCCGTTTTTT
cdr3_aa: CAWGATTRDRPFF